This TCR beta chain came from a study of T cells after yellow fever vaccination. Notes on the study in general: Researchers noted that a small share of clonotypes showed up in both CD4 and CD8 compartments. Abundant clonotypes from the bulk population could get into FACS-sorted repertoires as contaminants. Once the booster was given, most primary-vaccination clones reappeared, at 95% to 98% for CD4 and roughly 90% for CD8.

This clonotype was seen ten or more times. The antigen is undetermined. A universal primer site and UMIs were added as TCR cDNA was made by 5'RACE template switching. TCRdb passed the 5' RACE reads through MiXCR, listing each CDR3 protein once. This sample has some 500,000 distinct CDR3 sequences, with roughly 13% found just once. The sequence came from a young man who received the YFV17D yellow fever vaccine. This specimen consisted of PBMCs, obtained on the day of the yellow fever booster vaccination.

The CDR3 spells CSARGGRQGVTEAFF. CDR3 coding DNA: TGCAGTGCTAGGGGTGGAAGACAGGGGGTCACTGAAGCTTTCTTT. The chain combines TRBV20-1 with TRBJ1-1; 9 bases fit TRBD1. V was pared by 3 bases and J by 4 bases, with 9 bases of the junction left unmatched. This CDR3 has 15 residues. Per the germline V gene, CDR1 is DFQATT and CDR2 is SNEGSKA (reference sequence).